This passage covers 28 T cell receptor beta chains from one sample sequenced in a study of OX40 agonist ivuxolimab in advanced cancers. Repertoires were generated with immunoSEQ multiplex PCR, while TCRdb's copy carries only in-frame clones and drops some. The sample includes 85,000 to 100,000 clones, about 87% of them seen just once. Source: CD4+ or CD8+ T cells sorted from blood, taken in a trial of the OX40 agonist ivuxolimab. These receptors all come from an adult with an advanced solid tumor such as melanoma, head and neck, liver or kidney cancer.

The chain has TRBV6-4 and TRBJ2-1; 8 positions match TRBD1. V lost 4 bases and J lost 9; bases outside the gene matches: 5. Germline loops: CDR1 MRHNA, CDR2 SNTAGT. The length of the CDR3 is 13 residues. The CDR3 sequence: CASSVRQGIEQFF. CDR3 nucleotides: TGTGCCAGCAGTGTTAGACAGGGGATTGAGCAGTTCTTC.

The J gene is TRBJ2-2, the V gene TRBV11-2; no clear D. Germline assignment: CDR1 SGHAT and CDR2 FQNNGV. The V and J ends lost 2 bases and 5 bases respectively, with 12 bases between them. CDR3 length: 15 residues. This CDR3 is CASSLLNEYTGELFF. The CDR3 nucleotides are TGTGCCAGCAGCTTACTAAATGAATATACCGGGGAGCTGTTTTTT.

This rearrangement joins TRBV4-3 to TRBJ1-3, with D unresolved. The germline CDR1 and CDR2 sequences are LGHNA and YSLEER. This CDR3 region has 15 residues. V was shortened by 5 bases and J by 0 bases, with 11 bases between the two germline ends. For the CDR3, the DNA is TGCGCCAGCAGCGTCGCGGGTTACTCTGGAAACACCATATATTTT. It yields the protein CASSVAGYSGNTIYF.

The CDR3 DNA follows: TGTGCCTGGAGTGCGGTCGAACAGGGTACTATAGGAGCTTTCTTT. Its translation is CAWSAVEQGTIGAFF. The V gene is TRBV30, the J gene TRBJ1-1; a possible D gene is TRBD1 (6 bases). Germline CDR1 GTSNPN, CDR2 SVGIG (reference sequence). Trimming stripped 1 base from V and 10 bases from J, with 22 bases between. The CDR3 consists of 15 residues.

The chain employs TRBV5-6 and TRBJ2-7; TRBD1 matches at 9 bases. This CDR3 comprises 14 residues. Germline-derived CDR1 and CDR2 are SGHDT and YYEEEE. Losses at the gene ends were 4 bases for V and 3 bases for J; bases not matched to a gene: 5. In nucleotides, the CDR3 is TGTGCCAGCAGCGGGACAGGGTCGCTCTACGAGCAGTACTTC. It encodes CASSGTGSLYEQYF.

This sequence joins TRBV10-2 and TRBJ2-2; D gene unclear. Between the trimmed V and J ends, which lost 4 bases and 7 bases, there was a span of 13 bases. Germline lookup yields CDR1 WSHSY and CDR2 SAAADI. This CDR3 has 14 amino acids. CDR3 DNA: TGCGCCAGCAGTGCAGGCCTCCTTCTCGGGGAGCTGTTTTTT. Residues: CASSAGLLLGELFF.

In this sample, this clone turned up a few times. The V gene is TRBV2, the J gene TRBJ2-7; D is ambiguous. The CDR3 totals 16 residues. V was cut by 5 bases and J by 0 bases, with 17 bases left in between. CDR1 and CDR2 from the germline V gene are SNHLY and FYNNEI. The CDR3, as DNA: TGTGCCAGCAGTCCCCCCAGCTTGCGGAGCTCCTACGAGCAGTACTTC. Translated: CASSPPSLRSSYEQYF.

The rearrangement joins TRBV7-3 to TRBJ2-3; 10 nucleotides line up with TRBD2. V was clipped by 2 bases and J by 6 bases; unmatched bases: 8. This CDR3 region has 16 residues. The V gene's germline CDR1 is SGHTA and CDR2 FQGTGA. CDR3 nucleotides: TGTGCCAGCAGCTTAGCTTCAAGTAGCGGGAGGGATACGCAGTATTTT. This codes for CASSLASSSGRDTQYF.

This clone was seen only a few times. V gene TRBV28 combines with J gene TRBJ1-1, with 8 bases that match TRBD1. J lost 4 bases, V lost 6 bases, and 16 bases had no gene match. CDR1 MDHEN and CDR2 SYDVKM come from the germline V gene. The CDR3 runs 17 residues. CDR3 DNA sequence: TGTGCCAGCAGCCCGACAGGGGTCAGCGCGGCACGCACTGAAGCTTTCTTT. Amino acid sequence: CASSPTGVSAARTEAFF. The whole variable domain, remainder taken from reference TRBV28 and TRBJ1-1, is DVKVTQSSRYLVKRTGEKVFLECVQDMDHENMFWYRQDPGLGLRLIYFSYDVKMKEKGDIPEGYSVSREKKERFSLILESASTNQTSMYLCASSPTGVSAARTEAFFGQGTRLTVV.

V usage is TRBV15 and J usage is TRBJ2-1, with 10 bases aligning to TRBD2. This CDR3 spans 20 amino acids. V shed 0 bases, J shed 8 bases, and the junction held 19 bases outside the gene matches. The V gene's germline CDR1 is LNHNV and CDR2 YYDKDF (reference sequence). The CDR3 here is CATSRDLGGGNLAGEHEQFF. The CDR3 DNA sequence: TGTGCCACCAGCAGAGATTTGGGAGGGGGCAATCTAGCGGGAGAACATGAGCAGTTCTTC.

V usage is TRBV2 and J usage is TRBJ2-1, with D perhaps being TRBD1 or TRBD2 (6 bases each). Trimming stripped 7 bases from V and 15 bases from J, with 22 bases between. Germline lookup yields CDR1 SNHLY and CDR2 FYNNEI. CDR3 length equals 13 residues. The CDR3 DNA follows: TGTGCCAGCAACGAGGGACTCAGGGGTCCGGGGTTCTTC. Protein product: CASNEGLRGPGFF.

The chain is built from TRBV30 and TRBJ2-7; no reliable D call. Trimming took 2 bases from V and 4 from J, leaving 6 bases between them. There are 11 residues in the CDR3. The germline V gene has CDR1 GTSNPN and CDR2 SVGIG (reference sequence). CDR3 protein: CAWSKKYEQYV. CDR3 coding DNA: TGTGCCTGGAGTAAAAAGTACGAGCAGTACGTC.

The gene calls are TRBV9 and TRBJ1-4, with D tentatively TRBD1 (5 bases). Germline-derived CDR1 and CDR2 are SGDLS and YYNGEE. The CDR3 totals 15 residues. The germline V and J ends were trimmed by 0 bases and 5 bases, with 11 bases remaining between them. CDR3: CASSVARGPNEKLFF. The CDR3 region has the DNA TGTGCCAGCAGCGTAGCTCGGGGCCCGAATGAAAAACTGTTTTTT.

This chain joins TRBV6-5 and TRBJ1-2; D might be TRBD1 (5 bases). The ends were cut back, 5 bases at V and 9 bases at J, with 16 bases in the middle. The CDR3 sequence is 13 residues long. CDR1 and CDR2 from the germline V gene are MNHEY and SVGAGI. The CDR3 DNA follows: TGTGCCAGCAGTGACACGGGGGGAGAACGCTACACCTTC. It yields the protein CASSDTGGERYTF.

Only one count was recorded for this clone. V and J are TRBV30 and TRBJ1-3; the D is unclear. Germline CDR1 reads GTSNPN; CDR2 reads SVGIG (reference sequence). The germline V and J ends were trimmed by 6 bases and 0 bases, with 9 bases remaining between them. This CDR3 has 13 residues. CDR3 residues: CACGHSSGNTIYF. In DNA, the CDR3 is TGTGCCTGTGGGCACTCCTCTGGAAACACCATATATTTT.

The chain has TRBV28 and TRBJ2-7, with TRBD1 matching over 7 bases. CDR1 is MDHEN and CDR2 is SYDVKM in the germline V gene. The J segment lost 5 bases and the V segment lost 2 bases, leaving 6 bases of the junction unmatched. The CDR3 runs 14 residues. CDR3 region: CASSLGRQGNEQYV. The CDR3 region has the DNA TGTGCCAGCAGTTTAGGCAGACAGGGTAACGAGCAGTACGTC.

The chain links TRBV27 to TRBJ1-4; TRBD1 aligns across 7 bases. CDR3 size: 14 residues. Germline CDR1 and CDR2: MNHEY and SMNVEV (reference sequence). V lost 4 bases, J lost 14 bases, and 13 bases stayed unmatched. The CDR3 is CASSSTGFGLGLFF. For the CDR3, the DNA is TGTGCCAGCAGTTCGACAGGGTTCGGATTAGGTCTGTTTTTT.

This clone came up once. The chain employs TRBV11-2 and TRBJ2-5, with 8 bases aligning to TRBD2. The CDR3 has 15 amino acids. Looked up from germline, CDR1 is SGHAT and CDR2 is FQNNGV. The ends lost 5 bases at V and 6 bases at J; junction bases unmatched: 11. CDR3 bases: TGTGCCAGCAGCGACAGCGGGAGCCTCGGGAAGACCCAGTACTTC. This encodes CASSDSGSLGKTQYF.

The chain employs TRBV27 and TRBJ2-5; 7 bases fit TRBD1. The CDR3 extends over 14 amino acids. Trimming took 6 bases from V and 5 from J; bases not matched to a gene: 9. Germline V CDR1 and CDR2: MNHEY, SMNVEV (reference sequence). CDR3 loop: CASRKTGAAETQYF. The CDR3 DNA is TGTGCCAGCAGGAAAACAGGGGCGGCGGAGACCCAGTACTTC.

The rearrangement uses TRBV29-1 and TRBJ2-3; D possibly corresponds to TRBD1 (5 bases). Germline V CDR1 and CDR2: SQVTM, ANQGSEA. The CDR3 has 13 amino acids. V gave up 8 bases and J gave up 7 bases, with 19 bases separating them. The chain's CDR3 is CSYTRESLHTQYF. In DNA form, the CDR3 reads TGCAGCTATACCAGGGAATCTTTGCATACGCAGTATTTT.

This chain links TRBV2 with TRBJ2-5; possible D gene TRBD2, 5 bases. Trimming removed 4 bases from V and 6 bases from J, with 21 bases in between. The CDR3 has 16 residues. Germline lookup yields CDR1 SNHLY and CDR2 FYNNEI. This CDR3 is CASSALQAALSKTQYF. The CDR3 coding sequence is TGTGCCAGCAGTGCTTTGCAAGCGGCCCTCAGCAAGACCCAGTACTTC.

The chain uses TRBV7-2 and TRBJ2-2; D gene ambiguous. V was shortened by 4 bases and J by 3 bases, with 9 bases between the two germline ends. Germline V gene lookup returns CDR1 SGHTA and CDR2 FQGNSA. CDR3 length: 14 amino acids. In DNA form, the CDR3 reads TGTGCCAGCAGCTCTACATATCACACCGGGGAGCTGTTTTTT. Protein sequence: CASSSTYHTGELFF.

The chain is built from TRBV5-4 and TRBJ1-2; 10 positions agree with TRBD1. The CDR3 runs to 14 residues. Losses at the gene ends were 8 bases for V and 3 bases for J; bases not matched to a gene: 7. Germline-derived CDR1 and CDR2 are SGHNT and YYREEE (reference sequence). CDR3 DNA: TGTGCCAGTAAAGACAGGGGGCTCGACTATGGCTACACCTTC. Translated, it gives CASKDRGLDYGYTF.

In this sample, this clone turned up a few times. The rearrangement links TRBV10-3 to TRBJ2-2, with D tentatively TRBD1 or TRBD2 (5 bases each). Germline lookup yields CDR1 ENHRY and CDR2 SYGVKD. V lost 3 bases and J lost 6, with 11 bases in between. CDR3 length: 14 amino acids. The CDR3 bases are TGTGCCATCAGTGAAGTGTTGGGGGCCGGGGAGCTGTTTTTT. Its translation is CAISEVLGAGELFF.

V and J are TRBV9 and TRBJ2-2, with TRBD1 identical over 11 bases. The CDR3 extends over 18 amino acids. Germline CDR1 is SGDLS and CDR2 is YYNGEE. Trimming at V came to 2 bases and at J to 2 bases, leaving 8 bases not matched to a gene. This CDR3 reads CASSVSVGQGANTGELFF. CDR3 nucleotide sequence: TGTGCCAGCAGCGTGTCAGTCGGACAGGGGGCTAACACCGGGGAGCTGTTTTTT.

The count of this clone is one. The V gene is TRBV6-1, the J gene TRBJ2-1; D is ambiguous. Germline CDR1 reads MNHNS; CDR2 reads SASEGT. The V end was cut by 1 base, the J end by 9 bases, with 13 bases between. The CDR3 runs to 14 residues. The CDR3 DNA sequence: TGTGCCAGCAGTGAAGTTCAAGGGTTTGGTGAGCAGTTCTTC. As protein: CASSEVQGFGEQFF.

This chain uses TRBV30 with TRBJ2-7; D uncertain. Trimming took off 1 base at V and 3 bases at J, with 13 bases between the two ends. The CDR3 runs to 14 residues. The germline V gene encodes CDR1 GTSNPN and CDR2 SVGIG (reference sequence). This chain's CDR3 is CAWSDPRFRYEQYV. The CDR3 DNA is TGTGCCTGGAGTGACCCCCGATTTCGCTACGAGCAGTACGTC.

The rearrangement uses TRBV5-1 and TRBJ2-1; 9 positions match TRBD2. CDR1 SGHRS and CDR2 YFSETQ come from the germline V gene. The CDR3 totals 17 residues. V dropped 5 bases and J dropped 1; count of bases not matched to a gene: 10. In nucleotides, the CDR3 is TGCGCCAGCAGTTATTCCGCTAGCGGGGTATCCTACAATGAGCAGTTCTTC. Translation: CASSYSASGVSYNEQFF.